This T cell receptor (beta chain) was observed in a study of technical replicates of blood from a handful of donors. The CDR3 extends over 13 amino acids. Per the germline V gene, CDR1 is LGHNT and CDR2 is FRNRAP. With V trimmed by 7 bases and J by 3 bases, 5 bases remained unmatched. Assay: immunoSEQ multiplex PCR; the TCRdb copy retains only in-frame clones and omits some. The table lists approximately 76,000 clones, 65% to 90% of them singletons. The sample was PBMCs. The chain is built from TRBV12-5 and TRBJ2-7; 8 bases align to TRBD1. This TCR came from a human donor in good health. Some clones in this sample may be carry-over from other donors' samples. The CDR3 region is CASARQGYYEQYF. The CDR3 nucleotides read TGTGCTAGTGCGCGACAGGGGTACTACGAGCAGTACTTC.